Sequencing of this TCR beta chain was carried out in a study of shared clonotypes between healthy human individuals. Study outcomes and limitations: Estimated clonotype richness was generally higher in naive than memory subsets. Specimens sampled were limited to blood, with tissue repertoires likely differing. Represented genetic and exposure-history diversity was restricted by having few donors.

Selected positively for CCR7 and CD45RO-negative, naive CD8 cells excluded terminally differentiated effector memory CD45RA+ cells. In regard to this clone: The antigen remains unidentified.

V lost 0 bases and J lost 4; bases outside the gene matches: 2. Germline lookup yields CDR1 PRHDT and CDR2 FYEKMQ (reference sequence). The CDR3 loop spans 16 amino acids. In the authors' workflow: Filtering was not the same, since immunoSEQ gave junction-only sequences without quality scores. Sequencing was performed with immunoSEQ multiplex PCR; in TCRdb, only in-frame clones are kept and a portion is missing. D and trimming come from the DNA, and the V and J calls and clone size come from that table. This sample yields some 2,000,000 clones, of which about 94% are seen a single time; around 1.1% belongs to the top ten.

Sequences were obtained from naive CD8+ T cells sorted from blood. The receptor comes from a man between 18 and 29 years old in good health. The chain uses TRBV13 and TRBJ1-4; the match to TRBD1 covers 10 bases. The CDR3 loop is CASSLGGQGVNEKLFF. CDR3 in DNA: TGTGCCAGCAGCTTAGGAGGACAGGGGGTTAATGAAAAACTGTTTTTT.